This T cell receptor (beta chain) was obtained from a study of blood T cells in healthy people across ages (dated by TCRdb to about 2015). About the study as a whole: In model experiments, template switching captured roughly one uniquely barcoded TCR beta cDNA molecule for every two T cells. To avoid experimental bias, donors of different ages were spread randomly across the sequencing lanes. The study analyzed two additional independent replicas of 1 million unique cDNA reads from the same blood draw for two donors, one aged 18 to 30 and one aged 80 or older. To track age-related changes in TCR beta repertoire diversity, the study relied on deep sequencing normalized with unique cDNA molecular identifiers. The donors were split into four age groups: young (average approximately 16 years), middle-aged (about 40), aged (roughly 60) and long-lived (roughly 77). What the research found in general, with its limitations: The percentage of naive T cells measured by flow cytometry correlated strongly with observed TCR beta diversity. Because donor CMV infection status was unknown, age-related changes in expanded clonotypes were potentially confounded. As age increased, observed TCR beta diversity per million T cells dropped in a roughly linear way, and a significant reduction was already evident by age around 41. Compared with the aged group, the long-lived group had more naive CD4+ T cells, fewer expanded clones and increased TCR diversity, a pattern suggesting age selection. Because profiling used bulk unsorted PBMCs, naive and antigen-experienced compartments could not be compared conclusively. Estimates of total diversity based on one million sequenced T cells were considered lower bounds and underestimates.

The donors were under 40 Caucasian individuals from Russia, aged roughly 6 to 100 years, who were systemically healthy. Approximately 10 milliliters of peripheral blood were collected from each donor into EDTA-treated Vacutainer tubes. Ficoll-Paque density-gradient centrifugation was used to isolate PBMCs, with at least 7 million obtained per sample. Total RNA, at least 6 micrograms per sample, was extracted from PBMCs with Trizol reagent. Naive CD45RAhigh/CD27high T cell percentages were measured by flow cytometry on a PBMC aliquot from every donor. Note on this clonotype: No antigen is known for it. Qualities for individual bases were not recorded, and no much larger clone is one base off.

The CDR3 sequence holds 14 residues, the cysteine and phenylalanine included. Only the CDR3 region is kept as DNA, spanning 42 bases read in frame from base 1. Per the germline V gene, ENHRY is the CDR1 and SYGVKD is the CDR2. The V and J ends are trimmed by 5 bases and 4 bases, leaving 11 bases between them. To prepare the library, 5' RACE was applied. The data were produced on an Illumina HiSeq 2500. The second PCR ran for roughly 6 to 11 cycles and used a J-beta primer mix along with a sample-barcoded 5' primer. A unique molecular identifier was introduced onto each TCR beta cDNA molecule by a template-switch 5' adaptor carrying 12 random nucleotides. Each sample yielded at least 2.5 million CDR3-containing paired-end reads. First-strand cDNA was synthesized from all RNA with the Mint cDNA synthesis kit, primed by a TRBC-specific oligonucleotide. Following uracil-DNA glycosylase treatment, a first 18-cycle PCR with universal primers M1SS and BC2_uni_R was performed on all cDNA. The study's processing was this. Each sample was normalized by randomly selecting 1 million high-quality reads, each carrying a distinct molecular identifier. Reads sharing molecular identifiers were discarded rather than binned into consensus sequences. MiTCR, with a Q25 quality threshold and the strictest error-elimination algorithm, was used for CDR3 identification, clonotype clustering and error correction. A nonparametric unseen species model with Euler transformation was used to estimate lower-bound total TCR beta diversity. The raw public data were reprocessed by TCRdb itself: fastp quality trimming at Q25, MiXCR clonotype calling, in-frame beta chains only. Duplicate CDR3 protein sequences are folded into a single record with the most common DNA and genes. The V and J calls follow TCRdb's processing rather than the paper's. For this sample the table gives some 780,000 distinct CDR3 sequences, of which more than 55% were detected only once. The ten largest clones represent roughly 24% of the sample.

The clonotype originates from a man aged 35-49 years in good health. Sequenced input: blood. Recombination joined TRBV10-3 with TRBJ1-4; no D segment can be confidently identified. The nucleotide sequence reads as follows: TGTGCCATCAGTCGCAGCGAATATAATGAAAAACTGTTTTTT. Its product reads: CAISRSEYNEKLFF.